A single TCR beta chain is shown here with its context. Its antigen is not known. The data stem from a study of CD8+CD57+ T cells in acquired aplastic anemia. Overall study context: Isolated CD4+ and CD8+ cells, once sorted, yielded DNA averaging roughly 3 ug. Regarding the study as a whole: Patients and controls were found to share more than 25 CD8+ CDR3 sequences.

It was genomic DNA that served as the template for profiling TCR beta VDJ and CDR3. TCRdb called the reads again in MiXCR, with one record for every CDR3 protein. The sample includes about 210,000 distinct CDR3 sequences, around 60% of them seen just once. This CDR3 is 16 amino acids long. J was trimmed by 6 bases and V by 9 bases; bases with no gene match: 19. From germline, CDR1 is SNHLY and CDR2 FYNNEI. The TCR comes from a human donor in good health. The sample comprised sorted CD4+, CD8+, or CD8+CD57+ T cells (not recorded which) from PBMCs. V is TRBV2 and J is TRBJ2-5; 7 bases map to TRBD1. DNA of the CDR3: TGTGCCAGTAGTAAAGACAGGGTCCACACACATAAGACCCAGTACTTC. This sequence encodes CASSKDRVHTHKTQYF.